The clone carrying this T cell receptor beta chain was seen at least ten times. Antigen specificity is unknown. These data are taken from a study of type 1 regulatory T cells. TCRdb itself ran the reads through MiXCR, one entry per CDR3 protein. The sample shows over 55,000 distinct CDR3 sequences, approximately 47% of them seen only once. Germline CDR1 and CDR2: ENHRY and SYGVKD. The CDR3 has 14 residues. The ends lost 6 bases at V and 4 bases at J; junction bases unmatched: 6. This TCR came from a human donor in good health. Sequenced material: cultured non-Tr1 T cells, either the whole culture or a sorted T cell fraction (not recorded which). The J gene is TRBJ2-7, the V gene TRBV10-3; TRBD1 matches 10 bases. In DNA form, the CDR3 reads TGTGCCATCAGGCCGGGACAGGGGCAGTACGAGCAGTACTTC. The encoded protein is CAIRPGQGQYEQYF.